This is a list of T cell receptor beta chains from one sample in a study of blood T cell repertoires in COVID-19. Sequencing used immunoSEQ multiplex PCR; TCRdb keeps in-frame clones, though not all of them. The sample lists 220,000 or so clones, 75% to 90% occurring once. The source material was PBMCs or T cells enriched from blood (not recorded which). These receptors were obtained from a woman between 18 and 30 years old in a cohort exposed to, infected with or recovered from COVID-19 (not recorded which). CDR3s include the opening cysteine and the closing phenylalanine or tryptophan. The D gene is left open where the match is weak. Expanded clones get a size class; other rows say once, few or many, or leave the size out.

j_call clone_size v_call d_call cdr3_nt cdr3_aa
TRBJ2-7 . TRBV28 . TGTGCCAGCGCTTCGGTCGGGGGAAGCTACGAGCAGTACTTC CASASVGGSYEQYF
TRBJ2-5 . TRBV24-1 TRBD1 TGTGCCACCAGTGATCCCAACAGGGGGCAAGAGACCCAGTACTTC CATSDPNRGQETQYF
TRBJ2-1 . TRBV10-3 . TGTGCCATCAGTGTAGCGGACAATGAGCAGTTCTTC CAISVADNEQFF
TRBJ2-5 . TRBV3-1/TRBV3-2 . TGTGCCAGCAGCCAACCCTACCTAGGAGGCGTCCAGGAGACCCAGTACTTC CASSQPYLGGVQETQYF
TRBJ2-3 . TRBV4-1 TRBD2 TGCGCCAGCAGCCAACCCCGGGCTAGCGGGACTACAGATACGCAGTATTTT CASSQPRASGTTDTQYF
TRBJ2-5 . TRBV7-9 TRBD2 TGTGCCAGCAGCTCGCGCCTGAGCGGGGGGCCCCAAGAGACCCAGTACTTC CASSSRLSGGPQETQYF
TRBJ1-2 . TRBV7-6 . TGTGCCAGCAGCTTCGACGGACTGAATGGCTACACCTTC CASSFDGLNGYTF
TRBJ2-7 . TRBV6-5 . TGTGCCAGCAGTTACTCGATTCCCAGTTACTCCTACGAGCAGTACTTC CASSYSIPSYSYEQYF
TRBJ2-1 . TRBV18 TRBD2 TGTGCCAGCTCAACGGGACTAGCGGGAGTCCACAATGAGCAGTTCTTC CASSTGLAGVHNEQFF
TRBJ2-7 . TRBV7-9 TRBD2 TGTGCCAGCAGTTCGACTAGCGGGAGGGGAGATTTGGGGCAGTACTTC CASSSTSGRGDLGQYF
TRBJ2-7 few TRBV13 TRBD2 TGTGCCAGCAGCTTACCGGGACTAGCAGGCTACGAGCAGTACTTC CASSLPGLAGYEQYF
TRBJ1-5 . TRBV25-1 . TGTGCCAGCAGGGACTCCGGAGGGGATCAGCCCCAGCATTTT CASRDSGGDQPQHF
TRBJ1-2 . TRBV6-5 TRBD1 TGTGCCAGCATCGGACAGGCTGTCTATGGCTACACCTTC CASIGQAVYGYTF
TRBJ2-2 . TRBV2 . TGTGCCAGCAGTCCGCCCGAACTAGCCCCCGGGGAGCTGTTTTTT CASSPPELAPGELFF
TRBJ1-2 . TRBV9 TRBD1 TGTGCCAGCAGTTTAACCGAGGGACAGCTCTATGGCTACACCTTC CASSLTEGQLYGYTF
TRBJ1-2 once TRBV19 . TGTGCCAGTAGTATAGATCTGGGCAGGGGCGATGGCTACACCTTC CASSIDLGRGDGYTF
TRBJ2-1 . TRBV2 . TGTGCCAGCAGTGCGACTTACCCCGCGGGGTACAATGAGCAGTTCTTC CASSATYPAGYNEQFF
TRBJ1-5 . TRBV27 TRBD1 TGTGCCAGCAGTTTATCGGGACAGGCGGAGCCCCAGCATTTT CASSLSGQAEPQHF
TRBJ1-5 . TRBV21-1 . TGTGCCAGCAGCAAAGACGCGGAGCAGGGGCCTCGTCCGCCCCAGCATTTT CASSKDAEQGPRPPQHF
TRBJ2-7 . TRBV5-6 . TGTGCCAGCAGCCCGGACAGTTCCTACGAGCAGTACTTC CASSPDSSYEQYF